These T cell receptor beta chains were read from a single sample in a study of blood T cell repertoires in COVID-19. Clones were read by immunoSEQ multiplex PCR, and TCRdb kept only the in-frame ones, dropping some. The sample lists 300,000 to 500,000 clones, over 75% occurring once. Sequencing input: PBMCs or T cells enriched from blood (not recorded which). The receptors come from a woman between 40 and 55 years old with acute COVID-19. Both conserved end residues are part of each CDR3. The D gene is left open where the match is weak. Some rows mark clone size as missing; the rest say once, few, many or name a class of expanded clone.

clone_size d_call j_call v_call cdr3_aa cdr3_nt
NA TRBD1 TRBJ1-6 TRBV5-1 CASSVDRADNSPLHF TGCGCCAGCAGCGTGGACAGGGCCGATAATTCACCCCTCCACTTT
NA NA TRBJ1-4 TRBV19 CASSMDSYGQGNEKLFF TGTGCCAGTAGTATGGACTCTTATGGGCAAGGGAATGAAAAACTGTTTTTT
NA NA TRBJ1-3 TRBV30 CAWSKPGIAGNTIYF TGTGCCTGGAGTAAACCAGGGATCGCTGGAAACACCATATATTTT
NA TRBD1 TRBJ1-2 TRBV4-2 CASSQDLGTGKGYTF TGTGCCAGCAGCCAAGATCTTGGGACAGGGAAAGGCTACACCTTC
NA NA TRBJ2-7 TRBV30 CAWSAGFSYEQYF TGTGCCTGGAGTGCAGGATTTTCCTACGAGCAGTACTTC
NA NA TRBJ1-1 TRBV5-1 CASSLGRTPQGTEAFF TGCGCCAGCAGCCTCGGGAGGACACCTCAGGGCACTGAAGCTTTCTTT
NA TRBD1 TRBJ1-5 TRBV6-6 CASSYPTRQGQPQHF TGTGCCAGCAGTTACCCGACAAGACAGGGTCAGCCCCAGCATTTT
few TRBD1 TRBJ2-3 TRBV29-1 CSANFRGPTDTQYF TGCAGCGCGAACTTCAGGGGGCCCACAGATACGCAGTATTTT
NA TRBD2 TRBJ2-7 TRBV18 CASSPASGGYEQYF TGTGCCAGCTCACCGGCTAGCGGGGGTTACGAGCAGTACTTC
NA NA TRBJ2-5 TRBV29-1 CSVGKETQYF TGCAGCGTCGGGAAAGAGACCCAGTACTTC
NA NA TRBJ2-1 TRBV5-6 CASSESLRAYNEQFF TGTGCCAGCAGCGAATCCCTCAGGGCCTACAATGAGCAGTTCTTC
NA NA TRBJ2-2 TRBV15 CATSRQNTGELFF TGTGCCACCAGTCGACAGAACACCGGGGAGCTGTTTTTT
NA TRBD1 TRBJ2-5 TRBV9 CASSVGWTGRWETQYF TGTGCCAGCAGCGTAGGATGGACAGGGCGGTGGGAGACCCAGTACTTC
NA TRBD1 TRBJ1-2 TRBV18 CASSPGTGRRNGYTF TGTGCCAGCTCACCAGGGACAGGGAGGAGGAATGGCTACACCTTC
NA NA TRBJ2-3 TRBV4-2 CASSGGLTDTQYF TGTGCCAGCAGCGGTGGGCTCACAGATACGCAGTATTTT
NA NA TRBJ1-4 TRBV9 CASSFSGATNEKLFF TGTGCCAGCAGCTTTTCAGGTGCAACTAATGAAAAACTGTTTTTT
NA NA TRBJ2-3 TRBV2 CASSEEMESTDTQYF TGTGCCAGCAGTGAAGAAATGGAGAGCACAGATACGCAGTATTTT
NA NA TRBJ2-7 TRBV5-6 CASSWDTRSYEQYF TGTGCCAGCAGCTGGGACACGAGATCCTACGAGCAGTACTTC
few NA TRBJ1-2 TRBV30 CAWSGQGHWGYTF TGTGCCTGGAGCGGTCAGGGACATTGGGGCTACACCTTC
once TRBD1 TRBJ1-2 TRBV19 CASTDRGAYGNYGYTF TGTGCCAGTACGGACAGGGGAGCTTATGGGAACTATGGCTACACCTTC
NA TRBD1 TRBJ2-1 TRBV18 CASSPYFVDREALFF TGTGCCAGCTCACCATACTTCGTGGACAGGGAAGCCCTGTTCTTC
NA NA TRBJ2-5 TRBV7-8 CASSLDRVNQETQYF TGTGCCAGCAGCTTAGATCGTGTTAACCAAGAGACCCAGTACTTC
NA NA TRBJ1-1 TRBV7-9 CASSLASSAEAFF TGTGCCAGCAGCTTAGCGAGCTCCGCAGAAGCTTTCTTT
NA NA TRBJ2-7 TRBV27 CASSLSPPIRRLSYEQYF TGTGCCAGCAGTTTATCCCCCCCGATCCGAAGACTCTCCTACGAGCAGTACTTC
NA NA TRBJ1-2 TRBV7-9 CASSFGPQANYGYTF TGTGCCAGCAGCTTCGGTCCTCAAGCTAACTATGGCTACACCTTC
NA NA TRBJ2-5 TRBV18 CASSPPIVGERETQYF TGTGCCAGCTCACCACCCATCGTCGGGGAGCGAGAGACCCAGTACTTC
many NA TRBJ2-3 TRBV30 CAWSRRIPFGGTLDTQYF TGTGCCTGGAGCCGACGGATCCCCTTCGGGGGAACGCTGGATACGCAGTATTTT
NA NA TRBJ1-2 TRBV6-5 CASSSEGRAYGYTF TGTGCCAGCAGCTCCGAAGGCAGGGCCTATGGCTACACCTTC